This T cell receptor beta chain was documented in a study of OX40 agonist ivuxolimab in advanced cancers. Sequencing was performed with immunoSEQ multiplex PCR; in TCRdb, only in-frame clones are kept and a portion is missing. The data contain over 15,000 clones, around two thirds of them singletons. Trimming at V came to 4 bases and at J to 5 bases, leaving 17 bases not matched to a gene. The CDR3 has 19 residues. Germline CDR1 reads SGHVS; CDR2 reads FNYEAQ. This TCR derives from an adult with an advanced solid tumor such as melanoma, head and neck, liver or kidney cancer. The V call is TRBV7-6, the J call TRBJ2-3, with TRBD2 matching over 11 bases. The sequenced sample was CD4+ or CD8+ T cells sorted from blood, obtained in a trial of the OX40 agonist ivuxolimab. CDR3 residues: CASSSSSGTSGKGLDTQYF. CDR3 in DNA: TGTGCCAGCAGCTCATCCTCCGGGACTAGCGGCAAGGGGTTAGATACGCAGTATTTT.